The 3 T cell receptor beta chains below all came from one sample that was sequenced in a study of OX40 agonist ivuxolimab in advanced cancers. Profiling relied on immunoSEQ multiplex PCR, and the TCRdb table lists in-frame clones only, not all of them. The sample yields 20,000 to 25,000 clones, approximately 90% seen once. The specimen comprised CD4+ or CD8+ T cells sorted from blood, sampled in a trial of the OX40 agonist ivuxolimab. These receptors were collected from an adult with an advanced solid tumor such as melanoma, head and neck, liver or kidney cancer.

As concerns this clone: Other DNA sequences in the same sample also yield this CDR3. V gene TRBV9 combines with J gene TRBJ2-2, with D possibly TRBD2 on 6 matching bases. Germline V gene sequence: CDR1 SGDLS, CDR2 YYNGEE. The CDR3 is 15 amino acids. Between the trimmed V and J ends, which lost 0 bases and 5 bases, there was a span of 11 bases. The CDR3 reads CASSVETGGTGELFF. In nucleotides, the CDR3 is TGTGCCAGCAGCGTAGAAACCGGGGGTACCGGGGAGCTGTTTTTT.

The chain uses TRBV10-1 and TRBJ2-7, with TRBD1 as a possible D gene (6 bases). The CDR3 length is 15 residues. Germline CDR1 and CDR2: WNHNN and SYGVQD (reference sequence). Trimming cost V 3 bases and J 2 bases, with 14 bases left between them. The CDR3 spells CASSDRGTPPYEQYF. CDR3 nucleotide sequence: TGCGCCAGCAGTGATAGGGGGACACCTCCCTACGAGCAGTACTTC.

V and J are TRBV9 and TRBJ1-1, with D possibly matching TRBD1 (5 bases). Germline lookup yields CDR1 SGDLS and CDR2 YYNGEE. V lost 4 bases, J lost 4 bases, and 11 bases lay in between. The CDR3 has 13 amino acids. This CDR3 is CASSPSGGTEAFF. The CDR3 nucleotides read TGTGCCAGCAGCCCCTCGGGGGGCACTGAAGCTTTCTTT. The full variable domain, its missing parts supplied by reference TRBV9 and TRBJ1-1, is DSGVTQTPKHLITATGQRVTLRCSPRSGDLSVYWYQQSLDQGLQFLIQYYNGEERAKGNILERFSAQQFPDLHSELNLSSLELGDSALYFCASSPSGGTEAFFGQGTRLTVV.